This T cell receptor (beta chain) was captured by sequencing in a study of blood T cell repertoires in COVID-19. V lost 3 bases to trimming and J lost 7 bases, with 16 bases between them. The CDR3 consists of 14 residues. Profiling relied on immunoSEQ multiplex PCR, and the TCRdb table lists in-frame clones only, not all of them. This table has about 190,000 clones, approximately 79% appearing once. Sequences were obtained from peripheral blood. V gene TRBV23-1 combines with J gene TRBJ2-7; tentative D call: TRBD1 (7 bases). TRBV23-1 is assigned to the ORF class and has an uncertain function. The TCR originated in a man between 50 and 59 years old who had recovered from COVID-19. Written as DNA, the CDR3 is TGCGCCAGCAGTCACGACAGGGACTTTCTAGAGCAGTACTTC. Translated, it gives CASSHDRDFLEQYF.